This T cell receptor beta chain derives from a study of blood T cell repertoires in COVID-19. At the level of the study: Sites in the United States, Italy and Spain provided acute and convalescent COVID-19 samples.

This table comes from immunoSEQ multiplex PCR, and its TCRdb copy is limited to in-frame clones, with some not included. The sample carries 170,000 or so clones, about 83% recorded once. Deletions cut 2 bases from V and 7 bases from J, with 15 bases between. CDR1 and CDR2 (germline): MNHEY, SVGAGI. The CDR3 contains 14 residues. This clone was seen a handful of times. Sequenced material: peripheral blood. This clonotype originated in a human donor in a cohort sampled during active COVID-19. The chain links TRBV6-5 to TRBJ2-7, with D possibly TRBD1 on 5 matching bases. CDR3 protein: CASSYAGSRREQYF. CDR3 bases: TGTGCCAGCAGTTACGCAGGGTCGCGGCGAGAGCAGTACTTC.